The 23 T cell receptor beta chains below come from one sample, sequenced in a study of OX40 agonist ivuxolimab in advanced cancers. The table came from immunoSEQ multiplex PCR; TCRdb's copy has only in-frame clones and leaves some out. Of some 45,000 clones detected, approximately 83% appear once; the ten largest clones hold 35%. The source was CD4+ or CD8+ T cells sorted from blood, collected in a trial of the OX40 agonist ivuxolimab. These receptors originate from an adult with an advanced solid tumor such as melanoma, head and neck, liver or kidney cancer.

V usage is TRBV2 and J usage is TRBJ2-5; D gene uncertain. The V end lost 8 bases, the J end lost 3 bases, and 10 bases lay between the germline ends. The CDR3 is made up of 12 amino acids. Germline V CDR1 and CDR2: SNHLY, FYNNEI. The CDR3 DNA follows: TGTGCCAGCGGCAGAAGAGAAGAGACCCAGTACTTC. It yields the protein CASGRREETQYF.

The J gene is TRBJ2-3, the V gene TRBV27; D gene unclear. The germline V gene has CDR1 MNHEY and CDR2 SMNVEV (reference sequence). V was trimmed by 5 bases and J by 9 bases, leaving 15 bases between them. The CDR3 is made up of 13 amino acids. The CDR3 is CASSPVTLGTQYF. CDR3 in DNA: TGTGCCAGCAGTCCGGTCACCCTAGGCACGCAGTATTTT.

V is TRBV7-3 and J is TRBJ2-3, with a tentative D call TRBD2 (7 bases). The CDR3 contains 18 residues. V lost 0 bases and J 4 bases, leaving 20 bases between the germline ends. CDR1 is SGHTA and CDR2 is FQGTGA in the germline V gene. Written as DNA, the CDR3 is TGTGCCAGCAGCTTAACCCCACTGGGGGGGGCCAGCGCAGATACGCAGTATTTT. It translates to CASSLTPLGGASADTQYF.

CDR3: CASKDTPGELFF. The CDR3 bases are TGTGCCAGCAAGGATACTCCCGGGGAGCTGTTTTTT. The V call is TRBV7-1, the J call TRBJ2-2; D ambiguous. TRBV7-1 is reported as an ORF; its role is uncertain. Trimming shortened V by 7 bases and J by 6 bases, and 9 bases separated the two germline ends. The CDR3 is 12 residues long.

The chain employs TRBV4-1 and TRBJ1-2, with D uncertain. The V end lost 3 bases, the J end lost 8 bases, and 13 bases lay between the germline ends. The CDR3 sequence is 13 residues long. The germline CDR1 and CDR2 sequences are MGHRA and YSYEKL. CDR3 in DNA: TGCGCCAGCAGCCATCCGCGGTCTCGGGGCTACACCTTC. As protein: CASSHPRSRGYTF.

The chain employs TRBV5-4 and TRBJ2-1, with a tentative D call TRBD1 (6 bases). V lost 1 base to trimming and J lost 10 bases, with 12 bases between them. The CDR3 contains 13 residues. Germline CDR1 and CDR2: SGHNT and YYREEE (reference sequence). CDR3 amino acids: CASSLLGGVEQFF. CDR3 DNA sequence: TGTGCCAGCAGCTTGTTAGGGGGAGTCGAGCAGTTCTTC. The full variable domain, its missing parts supplied by reference TRBV5-4 and TRBJ2-1, is ETGVTQSPTHLIKTRGQQVTLRCSSQSGHNTVSWYQQALGQGPQFIFQYYREEENGRGNFPPRFSGLQFPNYSSELNVNALELDDSALYLCASSLLGGVEQFFGPGTRLTVL.

The chain carries TRBV5-4 and TRBJ2-1; D gene uncertain. This CDR3 spans 11 amino acids. Germline assignment: CDR1 SGHNT and CDR2 YYREEE (reference sequence). V lost 4 bases and J 3 bases, leaving 2 bases between the germline ends. CDR3 region: CASSRYNEQFF. The CDR3 DNA reads TGTGCCAGCAGCCGCTACAATGAGCAGTTCTTC.

The gene calls are TRBV28 and TRBJ2-3; D may match TRBD1 or TRBD2 (6 bases each). Germline assignment: CDR1 MDHEN and CDR2 SYDVKM. This CDR3 spans 14 amino acids. Trimming took off 6 bases at V and 3 bases at J, with 13 bases between the two ends. The CDR3 protein is CASSPGGRTDTQYF. CDR3 DNA sequence: TGTGCCAGCAGCCCTGGGGGGCGGACAGATACGCAGTATTTT.

This chain uses TRBV7-9 with TRBJ1-5; D remains ambiguous. In germline, CDR1 is SEHNR, CDR2 FQNEAQ (reference sequence). Trimming cost V 1 base and J 0 bases, with 7 bases left between them. The length of the CDR3 is 15 residues. CDR3 loop: CASSLDVTSNQPQHF. CDR3 sequence (DNA): TGTGCCAGCAGCTTAGATGTAACTAGCAATCAGCCCCAGCATTTT. The full variable domain, its missing parts supplied by reference TRBV7-9 and TRBJ1-5, is DTGVSQNPRHKITKRGQNVTFRCDPISEHNRLYWYRQTLGQGPEFLTYFQNEAQLEKSRLLSDRFSAERPKGSFSTLEIQRTEQGDSAMYLCASSLDVTSNQPQHFGDGTRLSIL.

The genes are TRBV7-8 and TRBJ1-1; no definite D call. This CDR3 spans 14 amino acids. Germline CDR1 and CDR2: SGHVS and FQNEAQ. V lost 0 bases and J 4 bases, leaving 9 bases between the germline ends. CDR3 amino acids: CASSLAGMSTEAFF. In DNA, the CDR3 is TGTGCCAGCAGCTTAGCTGGGATGAGCACTGAAGCTTTCTTT.

The chain couples TRBV12-5 to TRBJ2-5; no clear D. Deletions cut 1 base from V and 5 bases from J, with 5 bases between. The CDR3 loop spans 12 amino acids. The germline CDR1 and CDR2 sequences are LGHNT and FRNRAP. The CDR3 coding sequence is TGTGCTAGTGGTTTGGAAGGGGAGACCCAGTACTTC. Amino acid sequence: CASGLEGETQYF. The full variable domain, completed using reference TRBV12-5 and TRBJ2-5, is DARVTQTPRHKVTEMGQEVTMRCQPILGHNTVFWYRQTMMQGLELLAYFRNRAPLDDSGMPKDRFSAEMPDATLATLKIQPSEPRDSAVYFCASGLEGETQYFGPGTRLLVL.

This chain uses TRBV30 with TRBJ2-1; no definite D call. Between the trimmed V and J ends, which lost 5 bases and 4 bases, there was a span of 6 bases. The CDR3 is 11 residues long. Germline loops: CDR1 GTSNPN, CDR2 SVGIG (reference sequence). CDR3 nucleotides: TGTGCCTGGGGGGAATACAATGAGCAGTTCTTC. Protein: CAWGEYNEQFF.

This chain uses TRBV19 with TRBJ2-3; 7 bases match TRBD2. Per germline, CDR1 LNHDA and CDR2 SQIVND (reference sequence). V shed 3 bases, J shed 5 bases, and the junction held 8 bases outside the gene matches. There are 15 residues in the CDR3. CDR3 residues: CASSIRRGSRDTQYF. The CDR3 DNA reads TGTGCCAGTAGTATTAGGCGGGGGTCAAGAGATACGCAGTATTTT.

CDR3 bases: TGTGCCAGCAGCCAACTAGCGGGGCTGAGAGTGAGGAATGAGCAGTTCTTC. Its translation is CASSQLAGLRVRNEQFF. V and J are TRBV7-8 and TRBJ2-1, with TRBD2 matching 10 bases. The CDR3 is made up of 17 amino acids. Germline V gene data show CDR1 as SGHVS and CDR2 as FQNEAQ. V was pared by 5 bases and J by 7 bases, with 14 bases of the junction left unmatched.

V and J are TRBV27 and TRBJ2-1; 12 bases fit TRBD2. Unmatched junction bases numbered 11, after V lost 5 bases and J lost 9 bases. This CDR3 contains 16 residues. Germline CDR1 MNHEY, CDR2 SMNVEV (reference sequence). CDR3 DNA: TGTGCCAGCAGTGGGACTAGCGGGTCCGCTGTGATTGAGCAGTTCTTC. As protein: CASSGTSGSAVIEQFF.

The chain has TRBV29-1 and TRBJ2-7; no reliable D call. Per germline, CDR1 SQVTM and CDR2 ANQGSEA. This CDR3 is built from 12 residues. V shed 4 bases and J shed 0 bases, with 7 bases lying between them. CDR3 loop: CSVVQSSYEQYF. CDR3 DNA sequence: TGCAGCGTTGTACAAAGCTCCTACGAGCAGTACTTC.

V usage is TRBV6-5 and J usage is TRBJ2-7, with TRBD2 as a possible D gene (5 bases). Trimming removed 2 bases at V and 0 bases at J, with 11 bases between. Germline-derived CDR1 and CDR2 are MNHEY and SVGAGI. The CDR3 extends over 15 amino acids. CDR3 DNA: TGTGCCAGCAGTTACGCTCGAGGGTCCTCCTACGAGCAGTACTTC. Amino acid sequence: CASSYARGSSYEQYF.

The chain recombines TRBV6-6 with TRBJ2-5; TRBD2 agrees at 8 bases. Germline V CDR1 and CDR2: MNHNY, SVGAGI (reference sequence). This CDR3 has 15 residues. Trimming cost V 1 base and J 3 bases; bases outside gene matches: 4. The CDR3 region has the DNA TGTGCCAGCAGTTACTTCGGGGGGGCTAAAGAGACCCAGTACTTC. Translation gives CASSYFGGAKETQYF.

CDR3 amino acids: CASRGGSQETQYF. The DNA for the CDR3 is TGTGCCAGCAGAGGGGGGTCACAAGAGACCCAGTACTTC. This rearrangement joins TRBV6-6 to TRBJ2-5; either TRBD1 or TRBD2 may fit D (6 bases each). Per germline, CDR1 MNHNY and CDR2 SVGAGI (reference sequence). The CDR3 contains 13 residues. Trimming removed 6 bases from V and 2 bases from J, with 10 bases in between.

This rearrangement joins TRBV6-1 to TRBJ1-2, with a tentative D call TRBD1 (6 bases). Germline CDR1 is MNHNS and CDR2 is SASEGT. The ends were cut back, 3 bases at V and 4 bases at J, with 18 bases in the middle. The CDR3 length is 16 residues. This chain's CDR3 is CASSDQIGGLSYGYTF. DNA for the CDR3: TGTGCCAGCAGTGACCAAATAGGGGGGCTATCCTATGGCTACACCTTC.

The chain has TRBV5-8 and TRBJ2-7; D perhaps matches TRBD1 (6 bases). Germline CDR1 SGHTS, CDR2 YDEGEE. V was trimmed by 4 bases and J by 2 bases, leaving 19 bases between them. The CDR3 is made up of 16 amino acids. CDR3 in amino acids: CASSAQTYYRAYEQYF. The CDR3 DNA is TGTGCCAGCAGCGCCCAAACCTACTACAGGGCCTACGAGCAGTACTTC.

The chain has TRBV9 and TRBJ2-7, with D possibly called TRBD1 or TRBD2 (5 bases each). The V gene's germline CDR1 is SGDLS and CDR2 YYNGEE. V was cut by 2 bases and J by 3 bases, with 9 bases left in between. This CDR3 is 13 amino acids long. CDR3 residues: CASSVRDGYEQYF. The DNA for the CDR3 is TGTGCCAGCAGCGTCCGGGACGGCTACGAGCAGTACTTC.

The gene calls are TRBV12-5 and TRBJ2-1; 8 bases agree with TRBD2. The trim removed 0 bases at V and 5 bases at J, leaving 3 bases unmatched. Germline V lookup: CDR1 LGHNT, CDR2 FRNRAP. This CDR3 is 15 amino acids long. CDR3 bases: TGTGCTAGTGGTTTGGTGATAGCGGGAAACAATGAGCAGTTCTTC. This translates into CASGLVIAGNNEQFF.